A single sample is the source of the 13 T cell receptor beta chains below, sequenced in a study of cytomegalovirus exposure and HLA in healthy donors. Primers: 60 Vbeta forward and 13 Jbeta reverse. Libraries were prepared by immunoSEQ multiplex PCR; TCRdb keeps only in-frame clonotypes and omits some of them. The profile shows about 82,000 clones, 74% of them singletons. The sample was PBMCs. These receptors came from a woman aged 50 to 60 in good health and CMV-seropositive.

The V call is TRBV10-3, the J call TRBJ2-5; D might be TRBD2 (5 bases). The CDR3 consists of 12 residues. The germline V gene has CDR1 ENHRY and CDR2 SYGVKD. V lost 5 bases and J 2 bases, leaving 6 bases between the germline ends. The CDR3 is CAISSGQETQYF. CDR3 nucleotide sequence: TGTGCCATCAGTAGCGGTCAAGAGACCCAGTACTTC.

The J gene is TRBJ2-1, the V gene TRBV7-3; D may be TRBD2 (6 bases). CDR3 size: 15 residues. The V and J ends lost 1 base and 7 bases respectively, with 14 bases between them. The germline V gene has CDR1 SGHTA and CDR2 FQGTGA. The CDR3 spells CASSLILGGTNEQFF. CDR3 sequence (DNA): TGTGCCAGCAGCTTAATTCTCGGCGGGACGAATGAGCAGTTCTTC.

The chain combines TRBV5-1 with TRBJ1-2; TRBD1 might be the D (6 bases). The V end was cut by 1 base, the J end by 3 bases, with 10 bases between. From germline, CDR1 is SGHRS and CDR2 YFSETQ. The CDR3 consists of 14 residues. This CDR3 reads CASSLPDRYYGYTF. The CDR3 nucleotides are TGCGCCAGCAGCTTGCCGGACAGATACTATGGCTACACCTTC.

This chain uses TRBV27 with TRBJ2-7; no clear D gene. Trimming cost V 1 base and J 2 bases, with 12 bases left between them. This CDR3 comprises 15 residues. The germline gives CDR1 MNHEY, CDR2 SMNVEV (reference sequence). CDR3 region: CASSLLLRPPYEQYF. The CDR3 DNA reads as TGTGCCAGCAGTTTATTACTACGCCCTCCCTACGAGCAGTACTTC.

The genes are TRBV12-5 and TRBJ2-1; TRBD2 agrees at 7 bases. The germline gives CDR1 LGHNT, CDR2 FRNRAP. The CDR3 has 15 residues. V gave up 1 base and J gave up 1 base; unmatched junction bases: 1. CDR3 sequence (DNA): TGTGCTAGTGGTTTGGGCGGGAGATCCTACAATGAGCAGTTCTTC. Its protein is CASGLGGRSYNEQFF.

The chain has TRBV6-5 and TRBJ2-7; D remains ambiguous. Trimming pared 0 bases from V and 0 bases from J, leaving 6 bases between. This CDR3 has 14 residues. Germline V gene sequence: CDR1 MNHEY, CDR2 SVGAGI. The CDR3 bases are TGTGCCAGCAGTTACTCCCCAGGCTCCTACGAGCAGTACTTC. Protein sequence: CASSYSPGSYEQYF.

The chain combines TRBV30 with TRBJ2-1; 9 bases align to TRBD2. Losses at the gene ends were 0 bases for V and 7 bases for J; bases not matched to a gene: 10. Per germline, CDR1 GTSNPN and CDR2 SVGIG (reference sequence). The CDR3 spans 16 residues. The CDR3 sequence: CAWSVPRLAGLNEQFF. CDR3 DNA: TGTGCCTGGAGTGTACCTCGGCTAGCGGGATTGAATGAGCAGTTCTTC.

The chain is built from TRBV5-6 and TRBJ2-5, with 15 bases that match TRBD2. Trimming cost V 0 bases and J 8 bases; bases outside gene matches: 8. Germline assignment: CDR1 SGHDT and CDR2 YYEEEE. The CDR3 has 17 amino acids. In DNA, the CDR3 is TGTGCCAGCAGCTTGGGCCTAGGACTAGCGGGGGGGAGAACCCAGTACTTC. Translating it yields CASSLGLGLAGGRTQYF.

This chain joins TRBV4-2 and TRBJ2-5; D not resolved. Germline-derived CDR1 and CDR2 are LGHNA and YNFKEQ. This CDR3 region has 13 residues. Trimming took 0 bases from V and 4 from J, leaving 6 bases between them. The CDR3 DNA reads as TGTGCCAGCAGCCAAGATTCGGGAGAGACCCAGTACTTC. Protein: CASSQDSGETQYF.

The V and J genes are TRBV7-6 and TRBJ2-7; 13 bases line up with TRBD2. Germline V gene lookup returns CDR1 SGHVS and CDR2 FNYEAQ. Trimming cost V 5 bases and J 4 bases; bases outside gene matches: 5. CDR3 length: 15 amino acids. The CDR3 reads CASSRGTSGAYEQYF. CDR3 bases: TGTGCCAGCAGCCGCGGGACTAGCGGGGCATACGAGCAGTACTTC.

The rearrangement uses TRBV7-2 and TRBJ2-1, with D possibly matching TRBD1 (5 bases). The germline V gene encodes CDR1 SGHTA and CDR2 FQGNSA. The CDR3 is made up of 15 amino acids. Deletions cut 3 bases from V and 0 bases from J, with 9 bases between. CDR3 bases: TGTGCCAGCAGCTTCAGGGTTAGCTCCTACAATGAGCAGTTCTTC. Amino acids: CASSFRVSSYNEQFF.

The V call is TRBV30, the J call TRBJ2-7, with TRBD1 identical over 8 bases. Per germline, CDR1 GTSNPN and CDR2 SVGIG (reference sequence). J lost 3 bases, V lost 3 bases, and 1 base had no gene match. CDR3 size: 12 residues. The CDR3 DNA reads TGTGCCTGGAGCGGACAGGGCTACGAGCAGTACTTC. Translating it yields CAWSGQGYEQYF. The variable domain in full, with the rest retrieved from reference TRBV30 and TRBJ2-7, is SQTIHQWPATLVQPVGSPLSLECTVEGTSNPNLYWYRQAAGRGLQLLFYSVGIGQISSEVPQNLSASRPQDRQFILSSKKLLLSDSGFYLCAWSGQGYEQYFGPGTRLTVT.

The chain employs TRBV6-1 and TRBJ2-1, with 7 bases that match TRBD1. Germline lookup yields CDR1 MNHNS and CDR2 SASEGT. This CDR3 comprises 14 residues. Germline trimming cut 5 bases from V and 4 bases from J; bases unmatched to any gene: 5. CDR3 in amino acids: CASSTRGQYNEQFF. The DNA of the CDR3 is TGTGCCAGCAGTACGAGGGGACAGTACAATGAGCAGTTCTTC.